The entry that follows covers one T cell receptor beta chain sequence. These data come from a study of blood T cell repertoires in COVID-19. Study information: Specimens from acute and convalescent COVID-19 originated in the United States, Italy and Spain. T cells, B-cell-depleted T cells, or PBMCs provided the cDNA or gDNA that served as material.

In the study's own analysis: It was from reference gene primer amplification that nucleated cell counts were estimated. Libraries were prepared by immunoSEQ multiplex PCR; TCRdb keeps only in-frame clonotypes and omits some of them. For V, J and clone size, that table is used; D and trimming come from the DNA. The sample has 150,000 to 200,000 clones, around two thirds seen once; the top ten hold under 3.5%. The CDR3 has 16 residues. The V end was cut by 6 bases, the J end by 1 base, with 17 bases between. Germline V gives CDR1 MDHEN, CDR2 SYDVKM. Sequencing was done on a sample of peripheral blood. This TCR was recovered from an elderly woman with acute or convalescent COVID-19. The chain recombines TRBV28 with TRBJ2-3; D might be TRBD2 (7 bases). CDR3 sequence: CASSLMRGLGTDTQYF. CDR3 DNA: TGTGCCAGCAGCCTTATGCGGGGGCTTGGCACAGATACGCAGTATTTT.